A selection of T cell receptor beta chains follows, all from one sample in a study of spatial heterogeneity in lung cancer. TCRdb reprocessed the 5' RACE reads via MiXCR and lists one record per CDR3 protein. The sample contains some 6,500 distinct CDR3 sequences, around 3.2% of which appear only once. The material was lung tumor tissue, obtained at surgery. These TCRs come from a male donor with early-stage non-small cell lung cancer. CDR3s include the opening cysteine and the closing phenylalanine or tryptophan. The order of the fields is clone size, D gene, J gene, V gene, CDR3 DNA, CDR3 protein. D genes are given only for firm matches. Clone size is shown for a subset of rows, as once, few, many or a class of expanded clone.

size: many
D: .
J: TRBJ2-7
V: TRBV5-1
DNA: TGCGCCAGCAGCTTGGCAGCGGGTGCTATCTACGAGCAGTACTTC
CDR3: CASSLAAGAIYEQYF

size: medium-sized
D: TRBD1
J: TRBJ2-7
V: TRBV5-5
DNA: TGTGCCAGCAGCTTGGCCTCAACAGGGGGCTACGAGCAGTACTTC
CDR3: CASSLASTGGYEQYF

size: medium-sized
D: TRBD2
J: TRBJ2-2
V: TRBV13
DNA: TGTGCCAGCAGCTTGAGGACTAGCGGTAGCACCGGGGAGCTGTTTTTT
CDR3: CASSLRTSGSTGELFF

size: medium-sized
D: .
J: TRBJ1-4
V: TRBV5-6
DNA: TGTGCCAGCAGCTTTGGACAGGAAAAACTGTTTTTT
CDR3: CASSFGQEKLFF

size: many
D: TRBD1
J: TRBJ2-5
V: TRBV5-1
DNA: TGCGCCAGCAGCGGGACAGGGGTGGAGACCCAGTACTTC
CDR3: CASSGTGVETQYF

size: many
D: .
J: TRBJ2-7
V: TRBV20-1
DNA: TGCAGTGCCGAGGGGGACCTTGGGCGGGTCGAGCAGTACTTC
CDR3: CSAEGDLGRVEQYF

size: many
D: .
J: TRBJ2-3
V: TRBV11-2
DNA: TGTGCCAGCAGCTTAGGGACGGCCTTAGGCGGGACGCAGTATTTT
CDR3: CASSLGTALGGTQYF

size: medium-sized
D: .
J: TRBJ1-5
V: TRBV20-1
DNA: TGCAGTGCTACCCGGGGACCCCCCAATCAGCCCCAGCATTTT
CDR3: CSATRGPPNQPQHF

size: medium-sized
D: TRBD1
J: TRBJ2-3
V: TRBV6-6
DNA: TGTGCCAGCAGTTTCACCGACAGGGTCGGGGCTAGCACAGATACGCAGTATTTT
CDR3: CASSFTDRVGASTDTQYF

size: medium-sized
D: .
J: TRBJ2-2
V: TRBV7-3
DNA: TGTGCCAGCAGCCCCCTAGGTCCCGGGGAGCTGTTTTTT
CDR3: CASSPLGPGELFF

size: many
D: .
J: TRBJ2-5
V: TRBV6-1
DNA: TGTGCCAGCAGTGAAAAAGGGGAGACCCAGTACTTC
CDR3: CASSEKGETQYF

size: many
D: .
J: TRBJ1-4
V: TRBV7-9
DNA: TGTGCCAGCAGCGAGCTAGGTCTCAATTATGGAAAACTGTTTTTT
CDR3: CASSELGLNYGKLFF

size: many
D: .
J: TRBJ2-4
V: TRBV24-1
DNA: TGTGCCACCAGTGACCCCAAGGGTCGGGACATTCAGTACTTC
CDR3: CATSDPKGRDIQYF

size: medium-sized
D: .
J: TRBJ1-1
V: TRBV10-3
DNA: TGTGCCACCAGCAGGGAGAACACTGAAGCTTTCTTT
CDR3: CATSRENTEAFF

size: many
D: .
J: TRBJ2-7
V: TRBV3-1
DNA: TGTGCCAGCACGGGAGTCGGCTCCTACGAGCAGTACTTC
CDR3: CASTGVGSYEQYF

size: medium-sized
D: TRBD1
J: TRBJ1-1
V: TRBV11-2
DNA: TGTGCCAGCAGCGGCCGACAGGGGGCTTCGTGGGTTACTGAAGCTTTCTTT
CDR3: CASSGRQGASWVTEAFF

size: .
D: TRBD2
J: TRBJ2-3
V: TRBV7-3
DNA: TGTGCCAGCAGCCGCCTCCCAGCGGGAGGGCCTGGAGATACGCAGTATTTT
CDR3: CASSRLPAGGPGDTQYF

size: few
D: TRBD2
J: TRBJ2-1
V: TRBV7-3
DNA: TGTGCCAGCAGCTCTGACGGCGGGAGGCCTTACAATGAGCAGTTCTTC
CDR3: CASSSDGGRPYNEQFF

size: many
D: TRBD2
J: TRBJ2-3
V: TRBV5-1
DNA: TGCGCCAGCTTGGAGCGGGGAACAGATACGCAGTATTTT
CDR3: CASLERGTDTQYF

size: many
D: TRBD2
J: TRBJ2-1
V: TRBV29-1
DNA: TGCAGCGCCGCGACTAGCGGGGGACACAATGAGCAGTTCTTC
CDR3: CSAATSGGHNEQFF

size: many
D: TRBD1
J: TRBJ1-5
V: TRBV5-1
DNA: TGCGCCAGCAGCTTGGGGACAGGGAGTGAGCAGCCCCAGCATTTT
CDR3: CASSLGTGSEQPQHF

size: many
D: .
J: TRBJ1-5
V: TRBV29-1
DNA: TGCAGCGTGGGGGATGGCAATCAGCCCCAGCATTTT
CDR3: CSVGDGNQPQHF